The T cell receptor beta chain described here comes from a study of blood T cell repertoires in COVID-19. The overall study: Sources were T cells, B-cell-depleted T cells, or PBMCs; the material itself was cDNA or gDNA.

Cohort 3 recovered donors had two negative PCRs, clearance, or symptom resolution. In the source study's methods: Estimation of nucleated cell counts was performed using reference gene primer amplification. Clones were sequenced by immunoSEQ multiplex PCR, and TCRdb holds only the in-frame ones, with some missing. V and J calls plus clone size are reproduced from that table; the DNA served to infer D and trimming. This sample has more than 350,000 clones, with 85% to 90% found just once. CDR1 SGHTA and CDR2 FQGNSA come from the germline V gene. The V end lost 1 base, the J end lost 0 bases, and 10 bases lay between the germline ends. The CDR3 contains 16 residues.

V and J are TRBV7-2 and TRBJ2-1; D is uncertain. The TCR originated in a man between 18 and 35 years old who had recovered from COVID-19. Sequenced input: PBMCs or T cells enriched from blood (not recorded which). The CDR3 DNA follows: TGTGCCAGCAGCTTAGTTCACGGTTACTCCTACAATGAGCAGTTCTTC. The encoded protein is CASSLVHGYSYNEQFF. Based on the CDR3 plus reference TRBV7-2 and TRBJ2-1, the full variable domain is GAGVSQSPSNKVTEKGKDVELRCDPISGHTALYWYRQSLGQGLEFLIYFQGNSAPDKSGLPSDRFSAERTGGSVSTLTIQRTQQEDSAVYLCASSLVHGYSYNEQFFGPGTRLTVL.